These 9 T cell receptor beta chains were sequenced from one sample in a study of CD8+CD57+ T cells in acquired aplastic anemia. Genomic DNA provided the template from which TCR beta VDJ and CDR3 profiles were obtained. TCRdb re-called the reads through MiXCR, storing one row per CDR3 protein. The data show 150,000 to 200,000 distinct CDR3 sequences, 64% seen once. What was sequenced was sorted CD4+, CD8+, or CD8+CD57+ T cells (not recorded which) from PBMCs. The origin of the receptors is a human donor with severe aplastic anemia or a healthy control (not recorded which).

The CDR3 DNA sequence: TGTGCCAGCAGCTTAACCCAGTACAATGAGCAGTTCTTC. Translation gives CASSLTQYNEQFF. The rearrangement joins TRBV7-3 to TRBJ2-1; D is unresolved. Germline CDR1 reads SGHTA; CDR2 reads FQGTGA. CDR3 length: 13 residues. Deletions cut 0 bases from V and 4 bases from J, with 4 bases between.

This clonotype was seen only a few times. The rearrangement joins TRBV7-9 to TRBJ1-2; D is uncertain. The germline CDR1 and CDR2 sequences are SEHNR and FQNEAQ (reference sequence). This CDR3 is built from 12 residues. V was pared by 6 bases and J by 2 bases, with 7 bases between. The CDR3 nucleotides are TGTGCCAGCAGTCCTGACAACTATGGCTACACCTTC. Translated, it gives CASSPDNYGYTF. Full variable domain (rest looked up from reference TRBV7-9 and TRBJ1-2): DTGVSQNPRHKITKRGQNVTFRCDPISEHNRLYWYRQTLGQGPEFLTYFQNEAQLEKSRLLSDRFSAERPKGSFSTLEIQRTEQGDSAMYLCASSPDNYGYTFGSGTRLTVV.

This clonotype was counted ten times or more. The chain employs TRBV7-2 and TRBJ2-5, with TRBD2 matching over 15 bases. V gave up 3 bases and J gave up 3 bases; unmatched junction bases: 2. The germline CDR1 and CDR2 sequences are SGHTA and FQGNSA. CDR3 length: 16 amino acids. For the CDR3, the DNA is TGTGCCAGCAGCTTCGGACTAGCGGGGGGGGAAGAGACCCAGTACTTC. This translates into CASSFGLAGGEETQYF.

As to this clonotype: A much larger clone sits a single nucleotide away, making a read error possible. For the CDR3, the DNA is TGCGCCAGCAGCCAAGTTGCGGGACAGGGAGGCTGGGGTGCCGAAAAACTGTTTTTT. It yields the protein CASSQVAGQGGWGAEKLFF. The rearrangement joins TRBV4-3 to TRBJ1-4; 9 positions match TRBD1. Germline V gives CDR1 LGHNA, CDR2 YSLEER. The CDR3 length is 19 residues. V was clipped by 1 base and J by 8 bases; unmatched bases: 17.

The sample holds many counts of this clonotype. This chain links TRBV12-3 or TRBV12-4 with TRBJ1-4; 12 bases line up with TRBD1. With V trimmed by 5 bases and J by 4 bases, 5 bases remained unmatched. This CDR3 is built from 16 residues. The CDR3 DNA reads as TGTGCCAGCAGTGGGGACAGGGGGCAAAATAATGAAAAACTGTTTTTT. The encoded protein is CASSGDRGQNNEKLFF.

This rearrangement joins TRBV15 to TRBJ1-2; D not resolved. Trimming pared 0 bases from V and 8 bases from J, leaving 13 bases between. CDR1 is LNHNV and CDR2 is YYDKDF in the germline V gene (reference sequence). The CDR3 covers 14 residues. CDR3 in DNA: TGTGCCACCAGCAGAGAGGCCCTAGGTATAGGCTACACCTTC. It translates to CATSREALGIGYTF.

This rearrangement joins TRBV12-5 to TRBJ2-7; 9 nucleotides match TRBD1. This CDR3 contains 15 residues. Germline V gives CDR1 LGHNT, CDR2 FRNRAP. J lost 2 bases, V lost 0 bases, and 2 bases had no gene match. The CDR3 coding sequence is TGTGCTAGTGGTTTGGTGGGGACAGGGACCTACGAGCAGTACTTC. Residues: CASGLVGTGTYEQYF. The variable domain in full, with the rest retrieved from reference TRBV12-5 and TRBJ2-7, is DARVTQTPRHKVTEMGQEVTMRCQPILGHNTVFWYRQTMMQGLELLAYFRNRAPLDDSGMPKDRFSAEMPDATLATLKIQPSEPRDSAVYFCASGLVGTGTYEQYFGPGTRLTVT.

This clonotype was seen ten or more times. The CDR3 nucleotides are TGTGCCAGCAGCTTAGAGGACATCCCCTACGAGCAGTACTTC. Amino acid sequence: CASSLEDIPYEQYF. The chain employs TRBV7-2 and TRBJ2-7; D might be TRBD1 (5 bases). V was shortened by 1 base and J by 2 bases, with 9 bases between the two germline ends. CDR1 is SGHTA, CDR2 FQGNSA, per germline. This CDR3 region has 14 residues.

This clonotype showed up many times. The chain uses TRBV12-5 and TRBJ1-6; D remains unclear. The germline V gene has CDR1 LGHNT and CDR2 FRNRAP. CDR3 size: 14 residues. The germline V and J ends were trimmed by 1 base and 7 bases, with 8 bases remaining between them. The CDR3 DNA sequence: TGTGCTAGTGGTTTGGAGGGAATGAATTCACCCCTCCACTTT. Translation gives CASGLEGMNSPLHF.